These 9 T cell receptor beta chains were sequenced from one sample in a study of T cell responses to AZD1222 COVID-19 vaccine. Using immunoSEQ multiplex PCR, the repertoire was profiled, and TCRdb retains in-frame clones only, with some absent. Here the sample spans tens of thousands of clones, about 88% being singletons. The sequenced sample was peripheral blood, obtained on day 0 of AZD1222 vaccination. The receptors come from an adult in good health.

V usage is TRBV5-1 and J usage is TRBJ2-2, with no clear D. Germline V gene sequence: CDR1 SGHRS, CDR2 YFSETQ. The CDR3 has 15 amino acids. The germline V and J ends were trimmed by 0 bases and 2 bases, with 8 bases remaining between them. This CDR3 reads CASSLGLANTGELFF. The CDR3 DNA is TGCGCCAGCAGCTTGGGACTCGCAAACACCGGGGAGCTGTTTTTT.

This rearrangement joins TRBV7-9 to TRBJ1-2; a possible D gene is TRBD1 (5 bases). This CDR3 region has 14 residues. V dropped 5 bases and J dropped 6 bases, with 16 bases sitting between them. Germline assignment: CDR1 SEHNR and CDR2 FQNEAQ (reference sequence). As DNA, the CDR3 is TGTGCCAGCAGCCAGCAGGGTTGGGGACATGGCTACACCTTC. This sequence encodes CASSQQGWGHGYTF.

The V and J genes are TRBV6-5 and TRBJ2-7; the D gene is possibly TRBD2 (6 bases). V gave up 2 bases and J gave up 7 bases, with 12 bases separating them. Germline V gene lookup returns CDR1 MNHEY and CDR2 SVGAGI. This CDR3 is built from 13 residues. CDR3 sequence (DNA): TGTGCCAGCAGTTACAACGCCCGGGGGGAGCAGTACTTC. This translates into CASSYNARGEQYF.

This clone has only a few counts. The J gene is TRBJ1-3, the V gene TRBV28; D may be TRBD1 (5 bases). Trimming took off 3 bases at V and 5 bases at J, with 17 bases between the two ends. Germline loops: CDR1 MDHEN, CDR2 SYDVKM. This CDR3 spans 16 amino acids. In DNA, the CDR3 is TGTGCCAGCAGTTTGCCAACGGGACGAGGTCGAAACACCATATATTTT. Translation gives CASSLPTGRGRNTIYF.

In its sample, this clone was seen once. Other DNA sequences in the same sample also yield this CDR3. V is TRBV4-1 and J is TRBJ1-6; 7 positions match TRBD1. V lost 0 bases to trimming and J lost 7 bases; unmatched junction nucleotides: 0. Germline values: CDR1 MGHRA, CDR2 YSYEKL. This CDR3 spans 14 amino acids. In DNA, the CDR3 is TGCGCCAGCAGCCAAGACAGGGGGAATTCACCCCTCCACTTT. Its translation: CASSQDRGNSPLHF.

The chain joins TRBV4-2 to TRBJ1-2; 8 bases are shared with TRBD1. CDR3 length: 13 residues. CDR1 is LGHNA and CDR2 is YNFKEQ in the germline V gene. The V segment lost 2 bases and the J segment 10 bases; nucleotides outside the gene matches: 6. The CDR3 loop reads CASSQTTGAVYTF. The CDR3 nucleotides read TGTGCCAGCAGCCAAACGACAGGGGCTGTCTACACCTTC.

V is TRBV7-3 and J is TRBJ2-2; TRBD1 aligns across 10 bases. The ends lost 4 bases at V and 7 bases at J; junction bases unmatched: 3. The CDR3 contains 14 residues. CDR1 and CDR2 from the germline V gene are SGHTA and FQGTGA. The CDR3 nucleotides are TGTGCCAGCAGCTCGGGACAGGGGATCGGGGAGCTGTTTTTT. Translated: CASSSGQGIGELFF.

The V call is TRBV6-5, the J call TRBJ2-7; 7 bases are a match to TRBD1. CDR3 length: 15 amino acids. Germline V lookup: CDR1 MNHEY, CDR2 SVGAGI. Germline trimming cut 6 bases from V and 0 bases from J; bases unmatched to any gene: 8. CDR3 region: CASRNDRAHSYEQYF. The CDR3 nucleotides read TGTGCCAGCAGAAACGACAGGGCCCACTCCTACGAGCAGTACTTC.

This clone was found a few times. V gene TRBV9 combines with J gene TRBJ2-2, with 9 bases matching TRBD1. The junction had 3 bases not matched to a gene; V was cut back by 3 bases and J by 3 bases. There are 15 residues in the CDR3. The germline V gene encodes CDR1 SGDLS and CDR2 YYNGEE. CDR3 sequence: CASSEQGADTGELFF. DNA of the CDR3: TGTGCCAGCAGCGAACAGGGGGCGGACACCGGGGAGCTGTTTTTT.